What follows are 3 T cell receptor beta chains derived from one specimen sequenced in a study of metastatic and nonmetastatic thyroid tumors. The entire patient cohort was treatment-naive prior to thyroid surgery. TCRdb recomputed clones from the PCR reads via MiXCR. The sample includes 35,000 to 50,000 clones, less than 20% of them seen just once. The sample was tumor tissue. The source of these receptors is a female donor with papillary thyroid cancer or a benign thyroid nodule (not recorded which). Some clones in this sample may be carry-over from other donors' samples.

This clone was found many times. This chain connects TRBV5-5 to TRBJ2-2; D not certain. Trimming shortened V by 5 bases and J by 1 base, and 9 bases separated the two germline ends. This CDR3 is built from 14 residues. Germline V gene data show CDR1 as SGHKS and CDR2 as YYEKEE (reference sequence). The CDR3 sequence is CASRGQQNTGELFF. Written as DNA, the CDR3 is TGTGCCAGCAGAGGTCAGCAGAACACCGGGGAGCTGTTTTTT.

This clone was recorded at least ten times. The chain employs TRBV6-5 and TRBJ1-6; D remains unclear. CDR1 is MNHEY, CDR2 SVGAGI, per germline. V was clipped by 2 bases and J by 4 bases, with 3 bases between them. The CDR3 has 13 residues. CDR3 residues: CASSYQYNSPLHF. In nucleotides, the CDR3 is TGTGCCAGCAGTTACCAGTATAATTCACCCCTCCACTTT.

This clone was detected ten times or more. The genes are TRBV4-1 and TRBJ2-6; 7 bases fit TRBD1. The V gene's germline CDR1 is MGHRA and CDR2 YSYEKL. V shed 1 base and J 7 bases; nucleotides not matched to a gene: 7. The CDR3 contains 16 residues. CDR3 in DNA: TGCGCCAGCAGCCAAGCTAATCGACAGGGAGCCAACGTCCTGACTTTC. Its translation: CASSQANRQGANVLTF.